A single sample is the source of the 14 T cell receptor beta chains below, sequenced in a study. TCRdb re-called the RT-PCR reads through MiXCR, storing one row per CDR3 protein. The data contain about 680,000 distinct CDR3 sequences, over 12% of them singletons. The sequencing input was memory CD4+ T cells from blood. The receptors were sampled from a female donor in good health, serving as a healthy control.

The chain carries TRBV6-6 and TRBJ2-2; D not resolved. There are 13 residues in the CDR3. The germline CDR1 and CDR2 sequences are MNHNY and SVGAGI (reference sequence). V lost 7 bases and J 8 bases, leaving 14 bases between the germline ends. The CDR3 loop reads CASKSQSTGELFF. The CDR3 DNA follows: TGTGCCAGCAAAAGTCAGTCAACGGGGGAGCTGTTTTTT.

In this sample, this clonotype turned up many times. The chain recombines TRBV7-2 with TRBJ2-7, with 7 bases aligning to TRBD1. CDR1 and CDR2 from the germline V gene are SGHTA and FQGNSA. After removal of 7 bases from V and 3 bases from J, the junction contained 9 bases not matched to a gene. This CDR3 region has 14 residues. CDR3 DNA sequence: TGTGCCAGCACCCCAAACAGGGGTAACTACGAGCAGTACTTC. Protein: CASTPNRGNYEQYF.

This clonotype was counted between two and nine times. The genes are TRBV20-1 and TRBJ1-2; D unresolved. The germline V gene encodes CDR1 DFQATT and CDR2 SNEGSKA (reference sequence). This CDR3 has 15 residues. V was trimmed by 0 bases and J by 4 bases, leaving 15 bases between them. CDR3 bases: TGCAGTGCTAGAGAATCTTCCGGAATCTCCTATGGCTACACCTTC. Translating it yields CSARESSGISYGYTF.

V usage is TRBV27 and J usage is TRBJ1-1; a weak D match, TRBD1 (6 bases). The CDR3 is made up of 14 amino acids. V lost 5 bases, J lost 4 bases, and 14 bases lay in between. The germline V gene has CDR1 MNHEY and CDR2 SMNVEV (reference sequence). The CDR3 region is CASSPYRAGTEAFF. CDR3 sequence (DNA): TGTGCCAGCAGTCCCTACAGGGCGGGCACTGAAGCTTTCTTT.

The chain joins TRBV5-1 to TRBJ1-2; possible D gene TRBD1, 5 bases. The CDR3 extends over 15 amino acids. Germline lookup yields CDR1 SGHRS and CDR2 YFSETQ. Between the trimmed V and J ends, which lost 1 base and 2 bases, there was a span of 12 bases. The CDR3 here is CASSLSAGINYGYTF. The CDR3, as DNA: TGCGCCAGCAGCTTGTCGGCAGGGATCAACTATGGCTACACCTTC.

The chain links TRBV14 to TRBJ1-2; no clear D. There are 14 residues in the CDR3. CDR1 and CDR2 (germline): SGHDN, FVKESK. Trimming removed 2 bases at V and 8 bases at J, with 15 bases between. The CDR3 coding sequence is TGTGCCAGCAGCCAAATGCAAGGTCTTCTGGGCTACACCTTC. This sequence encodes CASSQMQGLLGYTF.

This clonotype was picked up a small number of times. The CDR3 loop reads CASSLAGLAGNTGELFF. CDR3 in DNA: TGCGCCAGCAGCTTGGCCGGGCTAGCGGGGAACACCGGGGAGCTGTTTTTT. The chain links TRBV5-1 to TRBJ2-2; 8 bases are shared with TRBD2. With 0 bases clipped from V and 1 base from J, the junction kept 5 bases outside the gene matches. The CDR3 has 17 residues. Germline values: CDR1 SGHRS, CDR2 YFSETQ.

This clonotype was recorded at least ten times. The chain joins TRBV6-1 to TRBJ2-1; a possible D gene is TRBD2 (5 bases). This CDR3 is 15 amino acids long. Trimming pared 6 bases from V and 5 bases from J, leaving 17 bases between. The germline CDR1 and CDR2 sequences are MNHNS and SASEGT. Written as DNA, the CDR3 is TGTGCCAGCAGGCCTGACCCGTATAGCGACAATGAGCAGTTCTTC. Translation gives CASRPDPYSDNEQFF.

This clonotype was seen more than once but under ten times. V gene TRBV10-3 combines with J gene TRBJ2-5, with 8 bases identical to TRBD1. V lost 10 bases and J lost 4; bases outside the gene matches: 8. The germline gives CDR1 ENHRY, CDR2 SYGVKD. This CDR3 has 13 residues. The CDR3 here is CATRPQGAETQYF. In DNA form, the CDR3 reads TGTGCCACCCGGCCCCAGGGGGCAGAGACCCAGTACTTC.

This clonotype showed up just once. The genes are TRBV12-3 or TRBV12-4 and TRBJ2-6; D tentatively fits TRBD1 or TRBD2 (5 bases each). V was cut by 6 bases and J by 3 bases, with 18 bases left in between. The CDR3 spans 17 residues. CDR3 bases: TGTGCCAGCAGGCCCAGGGTTTCGGCGGGTGGGGCCAACGTCCTGACTTTC. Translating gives CASRPRVSAGGANVLTF.

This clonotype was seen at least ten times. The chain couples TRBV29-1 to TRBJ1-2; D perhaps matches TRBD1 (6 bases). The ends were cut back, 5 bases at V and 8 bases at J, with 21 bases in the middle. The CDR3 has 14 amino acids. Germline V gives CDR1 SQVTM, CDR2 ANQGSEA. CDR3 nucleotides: TGCAGCGTTCAATACCGGGGAGGGGACAAAGGCTACACCTTC. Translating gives CSVQYRGGDKGYTF.

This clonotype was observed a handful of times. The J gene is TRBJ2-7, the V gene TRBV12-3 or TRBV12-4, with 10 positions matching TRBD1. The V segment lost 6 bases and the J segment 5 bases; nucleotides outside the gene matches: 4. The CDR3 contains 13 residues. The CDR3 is CASRGQGMDEQYF. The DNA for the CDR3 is TGTGCCAGCAGGGGACAGGGGATGGACGAGCAGTACTTC.

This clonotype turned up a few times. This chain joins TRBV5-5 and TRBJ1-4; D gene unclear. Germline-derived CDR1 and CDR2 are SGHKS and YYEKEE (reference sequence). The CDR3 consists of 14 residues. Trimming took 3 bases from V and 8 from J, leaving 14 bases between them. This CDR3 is CASSSDPMSEKLFF. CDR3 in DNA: TGTGCCAGCAGCTCCGACCCAATGTCGGAAAAACTGTTTTTT.

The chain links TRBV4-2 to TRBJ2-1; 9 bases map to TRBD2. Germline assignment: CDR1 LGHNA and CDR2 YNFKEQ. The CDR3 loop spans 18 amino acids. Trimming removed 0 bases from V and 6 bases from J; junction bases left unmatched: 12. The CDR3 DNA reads TGTGCCAGCAGCCAAGACCCCATAGCGGGAGAGAGGAGCAATGAGCAGTTCTTC. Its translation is CASSQDPIAGERSNEQFF.